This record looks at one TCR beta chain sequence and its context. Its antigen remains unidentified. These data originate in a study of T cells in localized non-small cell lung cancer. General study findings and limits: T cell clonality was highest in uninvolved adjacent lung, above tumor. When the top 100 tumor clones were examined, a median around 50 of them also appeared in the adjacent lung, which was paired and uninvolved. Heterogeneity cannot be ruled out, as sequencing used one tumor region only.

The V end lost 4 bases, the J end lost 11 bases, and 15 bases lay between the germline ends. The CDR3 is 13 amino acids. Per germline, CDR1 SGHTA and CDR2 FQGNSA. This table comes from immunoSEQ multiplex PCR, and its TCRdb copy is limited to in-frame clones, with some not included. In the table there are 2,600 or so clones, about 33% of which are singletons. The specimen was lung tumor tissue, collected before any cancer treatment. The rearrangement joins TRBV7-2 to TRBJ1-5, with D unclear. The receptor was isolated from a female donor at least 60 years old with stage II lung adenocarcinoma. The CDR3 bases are TGTGCCAGCAGCTGGAGGTCGCTATCAGCCCAGCATTTT. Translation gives CASSWRSLSAQHF.